The T cell receptor beta chain described here comes from a study of cytomegalovirus exposure and HLA in healthy donors. Study-wide results and caveats: Donors were assumed by presence/absence analyses to have roughly uniform sequencing depth.

As regards this clone: The antigen remains unidentified.

PCR involved 60 Vbeta and 13 Jbeta primers. The table came from immunoSEQ multiplex PCR; TCRdb's copy has only in-frame clones and leaves some out. Among about 150,000 clones listed, approximately 83% were seen once. J lost 2 bases, V lost 5 bases, and 7 bases had no gene match. The CDR3 has 17 amino acids. Germline V gives CDR1 SGHAT, CDR2 FQNNGV. The chain recombines TRBV11-2 with TRBJ2-5; the match to TRBD2 covers 14 bases. The TCR was taken from a woman younger than 35 in good health and CMV-seronegative. The source material was PBMCs. The CDR3 is CASSILGTSGGQETQYF. CDR3 bases: TGTGCCAGCAGCATCCTGGGGACTAGCGGGGGACAAGAGACCCAGTACTTC.